The clone carrying this T cell receptor (beta chain) showed up just a few times. The data are from a study of glioma-infiltrating T cells after dendritic cell vaccination. The V gene lost 6 bases and the J gene lost 7 bases, with 16 bases spanning the gap. Germline lookup yields CDR1 SGHRS and CDR2 YFSETQ. CDR3 length: 14 amino acids. The table came from immunoSEQ multiplex PCR; TCRdb's copy has only in-frame clones and leaves some out. The table lists about 99,000 clones, about four fifths of them singletons. This clonotype was sampled from a human donor with glioblastoma. This sample comprised blood, obtained before dendritic cell vaccination. The gene calls are TRBV5-1 and TRBJ1-4; no clear D. Written as DNA, the CDR3 is TGCGCCAGCACCTTCGGAGGAAGTGGTGAAAAACTGTTTTTT. Translation: CASTFGGSGEKLFF.